This TCR beta chain was found in a study of T-cell reconstitution after alpha-beta-depleted transplantation in children. This clonotype has a handful of counts. Preparation of the TCRbeta library used unique molecular identifiers. TCRdb re-analysed the PCR reads in MiXCR, keeping a single row per CDR3 protein. Among about 130,000 distinct CDR3 sequences listed, approximately 8.7% were seen once. The V and J ends lost 1 base and 7 bases respectively, with 10 bases between them. CDR1 SSHAT and CDR2 FNYEAQ come from the germline V gene (reference sequence). The CDR3 runs to 14 residues. Sequencing was performed on PBMCs, mostly from graft donor cells, taken 180 days after TCRalphabeta/CD19-depleted stem cell transplant. This chain uses TRBV7-7 with TRBJ2-2; D is uncertain. The clonotype originates from a girl under three years old who had a stem cell transplant for combined immunodeficiency, so the T cells may come from the graft donor. This chain's CDR3 is CASSLGLLGGELFF. The CDR3 coding sequence is TGTGCCAGCAGCTTAGGTCTATTGGGCGGGGAGCTGTTTTTT. Drawing the rest from reference TRBV7-7 and TRBJ2-2, the complete variable domain is GAGVSQSPRYKVTKRGQDVTLRCDPISSHATLYWYQQALGQGPEFLTYFNYEAQPDKSGLPSDRFSAERPEGSISTLTIQRTEQRDSAMYRCASSLGLLGGELFFGEGSRLTVL.